The sample holds many counts of the clone carrying this TCR beta chain. Antigen: not known. Germline lookup yields CDR1 SNHLY and CDR2 FYNNEI. CDR3 size: 15 residues. The ends were cut back, 0 bases at V and 5 bases at J, with 12 bases in the middle. These data come from a study of T cells in Graves' hyperthyroidism and ophthalmopathy. Findings and caveats of the study: Ophthalmopathy stood apart from stable hyperthyroidism in a 13 V-J model.

Ophthalmopathy in the patients scored at least 3 on Clinical Activity Score and at least 4 on NOSPECS grade, lasting under 3 months. PBMCs were derived from 10 ml fresh peripheral blood. The investigators amplified TCR beta CDR3 regions from RNA transcripts. First-round RT-PCR targeting the TCR CDR3 was performed with the HTBI primer set. MiXCR, applied by TCRdb to the multiplex PCR reads, yields one record per CDR3 protein. The sample holds around 250,000 distinct CDR3 sequences, 15% to 20% seen once. The source material was blood. This receptor was obtained from a woman in her late teens or twenties with Graves' ophthalmopathy. The chain carries TRBV2 and TRBJ2-3; no definite D call. The CDR3, as DNA: TGTGCCAGCAGTGAAGCAGACTCCCTCAGAGATACGCAGTATTTT. Translating it yields CASSEADSLRDTQYF.